A single sample gave rise to the 16 T cell receptor beta chains below, sequenced in a study of tumor and adjacent non-tumor tissue in lung cancer. RNA was extracted from bulk tissue without any cell sorting. Three rounds of nested PCR, following a modified ARM-PCR protocol, produced the TCRbeta library. TCRdb reprocessed the multiplex PCR reads with MiXCR, giving one entry per CDR3 protein. The sample lists 69,000 or so distinct CDR3 sequences, around four fifths occurring once. The specimen was lung tumor tissue. These receptors were obtained from a man aged 55 to 70 with non-small cell lung cancer.

The chain carries TRBV29-1 and TRBJ2-7; either TRBD1 or TRBD2 may supply D (6 bases each). Trimming cost V 7 bases and J 1 base, with 20 bases left between them. The CDR3 has 15 amino acids. CDR1 SQVTM and CDR2 ANQGSEA come from the germline V gene. In nucleotides, the CDR3 is TGCAGCGGTGTTGGTAGGGGGGCAGAATCCTACGAGCAGTACTTC. Encoded protein: CSGVGRGAESYEQYF.

This clonotype was observed a handful of times. The chain employs TRBV20-1 and TRBJ1-1; D gene ambiguous. Trimming pared 0 bases from V and 9 bases from J, leaving 17 bases between. The CDR3 is 14 residues long. The germline gives CDR1 DFQATT, CDR2 SNEGSKA (reference sequence). DNA for the CDR3: TGCAGTGCTAGAGACAGGCAAGATACAACTAAAGCTTTCTTT. As protein: CSARDRQDTTKAFF.

Of note for this clonotype: Since no conserved phenylalanine or tryptophan closes the CDR3, a read error is the likely cause. This chain links TRBV29-1 with TRBJ2-7, with 8 bases lining up with TRBD2. The CDR3 consists of 13 residues. CDR1 is SQVTM and CDR2 is ANQGSEA in the germline V gene. V gave up 6 bases and J gave up 10 bases; unmatched junction bases: 14. The CDR3 sequence is CSVAISGSLEQYS. In DNA, the CDR3 is TGCAGCGTCGCAATAAGCGGGAGTCTCGAACAGTACTCC.

About this clonotype itself: One end of the junction is discordant with germline, which a read error may explain. The chain couples TRBV5-4 to TRBJ1-5; D gene ambiguous. The CDR3 consists of 14 residues. In germline, CDR1 is SGHNT, CDR2 YYREEE (reference sequence). The CDR3 sequence is CASRLGRENQPQHF. The CDR3 DNA sequence: TGTGCCAGCAGATTGGGTCGGGAAAATCAGCCCCAGCATTTT.

Concerning this clonotype itself: Given a much more abundant clone one base away, this may be a read error. The chain uses TRBV5-6 and TRBJ2-4; D may be TRBD2 (6 bases). CDR1 is SGHDT and CDR2 is YYEEEE in the germline V gene. The CDR3 runs to 16 residues. The CDR3 nucleotides are TGTGCCATCAGCTTGGCCCGGGAGATAGCCAAAAACATTCAGTACTTC. It translates to CAISLAREIAKNIQYF.

Only one count was recorded for this clonotype. V is TRBV28 and J is TRBJ2-1; the D is unclear. V lost 6 bases and J 13 bases, leaving 13 bases between the germline ends. CDR1 and CDR2 (germline): MDHEN, SYDVKM. The CDR3 runs to 11 residues. CDR3 loop: CASSPWRGQFF. In DNA, the CDR3 is TGTGCCAGCAGCCCCTGGAGAGGACAGTTCTTC.

This clonotype has ten or more counts. This chain connects TRBV7-9 to TRBJ1-1; a possible D gene is TRBD1 (5 bases). V lost 5 bases to trimming and J lost 5 bases, with 9 bases between them. The CDR3 consists of 12 residues. Germline values: CDR1 SEHNR, CDR2 FQNEAQ (reference sequence). The chain's CDR3 is CASSPRDTEAFF. Written as DNA, the CDR3 is TGTGCCAGCAGCCCCAGGGATACTGAAGCTTTCTTT. Complete variable domain (other parts from reference TRBV7-9 and TRBJ1-1): DTGVSQNPRHKITKRGQNVTFRCDPISEHNRLYWYRQTLGQGPEFLTYFQNEAQLEKSRLLSDRFSAERPKGSFSTLEIQRTEQGDSAMYLCASSPRDTEAFFGQGTRLTVV.

With regard to this clonotype: The conserved final phenylalanine or tryptophan is absent from the CDR3, which likely points to a read error. V gene TRBV12-3 or TRBV12-4 combines with J gene TRBJ2-5; D may match TRBD1 or TRBD2 (5 bases each). CDR3 length: 14 amino acids. This chain's CDR3 is CTSSLSGHGETQYL. In DNA, the CDR3 is TGTACCAGCAGTTTAAGCGGACACGGCGAGACCCAGTACTTG.

As regards this clonotype: At one end the junction does not follow the germline gene, possibly because of a read error. V usage is TRBV20-1 and J usage is TRBJ2-5; 7 bases agree with TRBD2. The CDR3 is 11 amino acids. Germline V gene sequence: CDR1 DFQATT, CDR2 SNEGSKA (reference sequence). CDR3 region: CGTSAQETQYF. CDR3 sequence (DNA): TGTGGTACTAGCGCCCAAGAGACCCAGTACTTC.

This clonotype was detected once. At one end the junction does not follow the germline gene, possibly because of a read error. The chain recombines TRBV12-3 or TRBV12-4 with TRBJ1-4; D perhaps matches TRBD1 (6 bases). The CDR3 has 14 residues. The CDR3 nucleotides read TGTGCTAGCAGTTTCTCAGGGGCGGGCGAAAACCTGTTTTTT. It codes for CASSFSGAGENLFF.

This clonotype came up many times. The chain recombines TRBV20-1 with TRBJ2-2, with 8 bases lining up with TRBD2. V lost 5 bases to trimming and J lost 6 bases; unmatched junction nucleotides: 5. The CDR3 totals 13 residues. The germline CDR1 and CDR2 sequences are DFQATT and SNEGSKA (reference sequence). The CDR3 here is CSARQAGAGELFF. For the CDR3, the DNA is TGCAGTGCTCGTCAAGCGGGAGCCGGGGAGCTGTTTTTT.

This clonotype was observed a single time. One junction end disagrees with the germline gene, perhaps due to a read error. V usage is TRBV20-1 and J usage is TRBJ2-2, with TRBD1 identical over 9 bases. CDR1 is DFQATT, CDR2 SNEGSKA, per germline (reference sequence). The CDR3 spans 15 residues. The DNA of the CDR3 is TGTAGTGCGACTAGGACAGGGGTAGACACCGGGGAGCTGTTTTTT. It yields the protein CSATRTGVDTGELFF.

V gene TRBV6-2 or TRBV6-3 combines with J gene TRBJ2-1; D unresolved. V dropped 5 bases and J dropped 1 base, with 9 bases sitting between them. This CDR3 has 14 amino acids. Germline V gene data show CDR1 as MNHEY and CDR2 as SVGEGT. The CDR3: CASSRQSSYNEQFF. CDR3 nucleotides: TGTGCCAGCAGTAGACAAAGTTCCTACAATGAGCAGTTCTTC.

Concerning this clonotype: Since the CDR3 does not end with the conserved phenylalanine or tryptophan, this likely comes from a read error. J is TRBJ2-5 and V is TRBV29-1, with D unresolved. CDR3 length: 13 amino acids. Germline assignment: CDR1 SQVTM and CDR2 ANQGSEA. CDR3 bases: TGCAGAGTTGAAGATGAGACGGGAGAGACCCAGTACTTA. It codes for CRVEDETGETQYL.

Concerning this clonotype: It is likely a read error, because the conserved phenylalanine at the end of the CDR3 is missing. The V and J genes are TRBV5-4 and TRBJ2-3; no clear D gene. CDR3 length: 13 residues. Germline V gives CDR1 SGHNT, CDR2 YYREEE (reference sequence). V lost 8 bases to trimming and J lost 2 bases, with 12 bases between them. The CDR3 DNA reads as TGTGCCAGAAGCACCCAAATCACAGATACGCAGTATTCT. This translates into CARSTQITDTQYS.

This chain connects TRBV20-1 to TRBJ2-7; 8 bases align to TRBD2. V dropped 3 bases and J dropped 3; count of bases not matched to a gene: 10. CDR3 length equals 15 residues. Germline-derived CDR1 and CDR2 are DFQATT and SNEGSKA (reference sequence). CDR3 sequence reads: CSASPQAGEFYEQYF. In DNA form, the CDR3 reads TGCAGTGCTAGCCCTCAAGCGGGAGAGTTCTACGAGCAGTACTTC.